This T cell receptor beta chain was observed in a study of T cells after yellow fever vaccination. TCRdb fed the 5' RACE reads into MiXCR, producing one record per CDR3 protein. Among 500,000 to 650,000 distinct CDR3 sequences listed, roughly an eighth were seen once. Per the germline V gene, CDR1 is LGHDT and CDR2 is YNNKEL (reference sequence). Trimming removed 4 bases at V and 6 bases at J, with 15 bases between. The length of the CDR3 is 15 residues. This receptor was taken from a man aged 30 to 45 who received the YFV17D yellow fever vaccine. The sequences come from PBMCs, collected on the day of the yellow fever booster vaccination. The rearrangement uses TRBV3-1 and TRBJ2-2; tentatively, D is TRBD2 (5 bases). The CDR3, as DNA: TGTGCCAGCAGCCTGGGCGGAGCCGGGGCCGGGGAGCTGTTTTTT. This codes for CASSLGGAGAGELFF.